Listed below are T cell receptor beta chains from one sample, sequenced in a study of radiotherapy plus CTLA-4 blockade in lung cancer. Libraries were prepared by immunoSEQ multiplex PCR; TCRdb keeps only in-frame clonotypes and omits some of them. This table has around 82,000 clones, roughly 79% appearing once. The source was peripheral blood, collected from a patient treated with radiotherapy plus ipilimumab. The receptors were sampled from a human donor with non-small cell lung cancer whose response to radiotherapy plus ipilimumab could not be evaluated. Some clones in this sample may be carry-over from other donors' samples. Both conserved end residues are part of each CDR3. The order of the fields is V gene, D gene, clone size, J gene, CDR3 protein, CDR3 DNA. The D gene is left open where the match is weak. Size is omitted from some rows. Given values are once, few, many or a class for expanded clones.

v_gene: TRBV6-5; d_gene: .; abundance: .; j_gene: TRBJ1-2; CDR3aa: CASSAQGNYGYTF; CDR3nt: TGTGCCAGCAGTGCACAGGGTAACTATGGCTACACCTTC
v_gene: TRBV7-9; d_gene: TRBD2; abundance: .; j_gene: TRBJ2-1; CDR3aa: CASSQDWSSGAIDEQFF; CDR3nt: TGTGCCAGCAGCCAAGATTGGAGTAGCGGGGCCATCGATGAGCAGTTCTTC
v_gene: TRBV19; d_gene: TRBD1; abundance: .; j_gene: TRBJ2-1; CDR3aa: CASSPGTAYNEQFF; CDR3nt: TGTGCCAGTAGTCCTGGGACAGCCTACAATGAGCAGTTCTTC
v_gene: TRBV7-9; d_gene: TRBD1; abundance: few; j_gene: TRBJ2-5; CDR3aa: CASSLAGTGGRETQYF; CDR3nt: TGTGCCAGCAGCTTAGCCGGGACAGGGGGCCGAGAGACCCAGTACTTC
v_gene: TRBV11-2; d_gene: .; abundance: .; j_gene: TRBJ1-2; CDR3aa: CASSLGTQGQGYGYTF; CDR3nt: TGTGCCAGCAGCTTAGGGACACAGGGTCAGGGCTATGGCTACACCTTC
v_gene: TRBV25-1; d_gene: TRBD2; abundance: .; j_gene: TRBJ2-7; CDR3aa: CASTISWGGASYEQYF; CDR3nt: TGTGCCAGCACGATCTCCTGGGGGGGTGCTTCCTACGAGCAGTACTTC
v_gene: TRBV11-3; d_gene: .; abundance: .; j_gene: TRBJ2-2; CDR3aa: CASTPGQTGELFF; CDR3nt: TGTGCCAGCACCCCCGGACAGACCGGGGAGCTGTTTTTT
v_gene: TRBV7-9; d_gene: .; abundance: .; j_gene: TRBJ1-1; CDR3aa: CASSPRATELNTEAFF; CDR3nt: TGTGCCAGCAGCCCGCGTGCGACAGAATTGAACACTGAAGCTTTCTTT
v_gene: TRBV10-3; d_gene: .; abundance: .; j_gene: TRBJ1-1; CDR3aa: CAISEFRGAGGNTEAFF; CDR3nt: TGTGCCATCAGTGAGTTCCGAGGGGCGGGGGGAAACACTGAAGCTTTCTTT
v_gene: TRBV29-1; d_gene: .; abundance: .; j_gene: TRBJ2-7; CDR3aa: CSVAGRGYEQYF; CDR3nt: TGCAGCGTTGCCGGACGGGGTTACGAGCAGTACTTC
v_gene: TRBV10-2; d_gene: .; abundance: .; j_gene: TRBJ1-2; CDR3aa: CASRGQINYGYTF; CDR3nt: TGCGCCAGCAGAGGACAGATAAACTATGGCTACACCTTC
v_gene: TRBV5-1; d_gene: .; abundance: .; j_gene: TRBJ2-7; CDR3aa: CASSLGVRNEQYF; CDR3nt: TGCGCCAGCAGCTTAGGGGTTCGGAACGAGCAGTACTTC
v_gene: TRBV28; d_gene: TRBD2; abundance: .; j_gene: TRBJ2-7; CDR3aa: CASSPPGGNTYEQYF; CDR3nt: TGTGCCAGCAGCCCTCCCGGGGGGAATACTTACGAGCAGTACTTC
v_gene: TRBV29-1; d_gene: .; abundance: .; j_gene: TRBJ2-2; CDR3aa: CSVGVGHNTGELFF; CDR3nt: TGCAGCGTTGGGGTGGGACACAACACCGGGGAGCTGTTTTTT
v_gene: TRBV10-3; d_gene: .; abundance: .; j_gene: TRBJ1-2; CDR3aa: CAISESKAGAYGYTF; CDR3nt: TGTGCCATCAGTGAGTCGAAGGCAGGGGCTTATGGCTACACCTTC
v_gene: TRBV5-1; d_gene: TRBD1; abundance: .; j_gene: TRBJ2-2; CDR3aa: CASSSTGGRDTGELFF; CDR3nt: TGCGCCAGCAGCTCGACAGGGGGCAGGGACACCGGGGAGCTGTTTTTT
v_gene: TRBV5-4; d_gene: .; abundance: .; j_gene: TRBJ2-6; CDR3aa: CASSRGDSGANVLTF; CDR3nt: TGTGCCAGCAGCCGCGGGGACTCTGGGGCCAACGTCCTGACTTTC
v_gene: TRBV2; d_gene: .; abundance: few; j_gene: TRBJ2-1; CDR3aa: CASITEPPHEQFF; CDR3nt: TGTGCCAGCATTACAGAACCCCCCCATGAGCAGTTCTTC
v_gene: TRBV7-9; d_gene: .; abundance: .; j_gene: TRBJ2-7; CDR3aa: CASSSRLVSGLEQYF; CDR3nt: TGTGCCAGCAGCTCCCGACTAGTTTCCGGACTCGAGCAGTACTTC
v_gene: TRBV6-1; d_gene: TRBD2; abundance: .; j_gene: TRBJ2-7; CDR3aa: CASRMTGGQGEQYF; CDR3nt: TGTGCCAGCAGGATGACGGGGGGGCAGGGAGAGCAGTACTTC
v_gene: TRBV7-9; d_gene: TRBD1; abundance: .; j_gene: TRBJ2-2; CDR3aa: CASSLGTGGGTGELFF; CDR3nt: TGTGCCAGCAGCTTAGGTACAGGGGGCGGAACCGGGGAGCTGTTTTTT
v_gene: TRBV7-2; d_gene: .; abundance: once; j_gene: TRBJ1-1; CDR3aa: CASSRTSTEAFF; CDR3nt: TGTGCTAGCAGCCGGACATCAACTGAAGCTTTCTTT
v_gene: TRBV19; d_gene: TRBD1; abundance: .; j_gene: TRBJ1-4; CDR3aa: CASSIGTGEEKLFF; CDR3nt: TGTGCCAGTAGTATCGGGACAGGGGAAGAAAAACTGTTTTTT
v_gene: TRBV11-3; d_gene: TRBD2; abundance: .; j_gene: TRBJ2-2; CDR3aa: CASSLLAGGPGELFF; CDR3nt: TGTGCCAGCAGCCTACTAGCGGGGGGGCCCGGGGAGCTGTTTTTT
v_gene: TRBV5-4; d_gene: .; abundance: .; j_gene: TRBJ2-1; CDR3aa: CASSLSGLGPTGANEQFF; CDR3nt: TGTGCCAGCAGCCTTTCAGGGTTGGGGCCCACTGGGGCTAATGAGCAGTTCTTC
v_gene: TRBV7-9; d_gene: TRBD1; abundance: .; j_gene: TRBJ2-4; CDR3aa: CASSSSGTGNKNIQYF; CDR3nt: TGTGCCAGCAGTTCTTCCGGGACAGGGAATAAAAACATTCAGTACTTC
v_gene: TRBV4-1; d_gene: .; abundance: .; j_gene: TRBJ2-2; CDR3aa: CASSQESWGLGHTGELFF; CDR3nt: TGCGCCAGCAGCCAAGAGTCGTGGGGGCTGGGGCACACCGGGGAGCTGTTTTTT
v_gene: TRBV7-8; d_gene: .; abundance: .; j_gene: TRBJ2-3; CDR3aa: CASSLGGAAGAVFGTQYF; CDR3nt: TGTGCCAGCAGCTTAGGAGGGGCGGCGGGGGCGGTCTTTGGTACGCAGTATTTT
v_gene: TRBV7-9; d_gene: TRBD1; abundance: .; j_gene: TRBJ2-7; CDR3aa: CAGQGSYEQYF; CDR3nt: TGTGCTGGACAGGGGTCCTACGAGCAGTACTTC
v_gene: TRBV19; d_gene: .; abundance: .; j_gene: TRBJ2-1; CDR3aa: CASSLGGNEQFF; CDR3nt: TGTGCCAGTAGCCTGGGGGGCAATGAGCAGTTCTTC
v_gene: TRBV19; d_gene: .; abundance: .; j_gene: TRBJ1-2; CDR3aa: CASSLYRDTANYGYTF; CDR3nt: TGTGCCAGTAGTCTTTACAGGGATACGGCTAACTATGGCTACACCTTC
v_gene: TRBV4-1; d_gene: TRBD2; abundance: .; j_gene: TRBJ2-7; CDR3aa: CASSQDKRDSYEQYF; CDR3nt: TGTGCCAGCAGCCAAGATAAGCGGGACTCCTACGAGCAGTACTTC
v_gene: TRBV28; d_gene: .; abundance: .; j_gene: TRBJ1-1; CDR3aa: CASSSPPMNTEAFF; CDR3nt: TGTGCCAGCAGTTCCCCACCTATGAACACTGAAGCTTTCTTT
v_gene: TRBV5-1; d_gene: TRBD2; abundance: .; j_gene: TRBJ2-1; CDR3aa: CASTTGTSGGNEQFF; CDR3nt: TGCGCCAGCACCACAGGGACTAGCGGGGGCAATGAGCAGTTCTTC
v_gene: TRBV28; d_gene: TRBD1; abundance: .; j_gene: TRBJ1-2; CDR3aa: CASSSGQGSSGYTF; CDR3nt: TGTGCCAGCAGTTCCGGACAGGGCTCGTCTGGCTACACCTTC
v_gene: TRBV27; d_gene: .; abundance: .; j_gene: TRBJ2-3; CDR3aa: CASSLKTRDPPDTQYF; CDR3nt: TGTGCCAGCAGTTTAAAGACTAGGGACCCCCCAGATACGCAGTATTTT
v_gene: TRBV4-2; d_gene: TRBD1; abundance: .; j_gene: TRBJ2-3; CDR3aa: CASSPGGAPHTDTQYF; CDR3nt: TGTGCCAGCAGCCCAGGGGGCGCCCCACACACAGATACGCAGTATTTT
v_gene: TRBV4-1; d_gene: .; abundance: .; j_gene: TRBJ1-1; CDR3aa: CASSQGRGLEAFF; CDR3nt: TGCGCCAGCAGCCAAGGCAGGGGTTTGGAAGCTTTCTTT
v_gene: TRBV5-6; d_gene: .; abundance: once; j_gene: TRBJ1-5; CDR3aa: CASSLRGKTQPQHF; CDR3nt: TGTGCCAGCAGCTTGAGGGGAAAAACTCAGCCCCAGCATTTT
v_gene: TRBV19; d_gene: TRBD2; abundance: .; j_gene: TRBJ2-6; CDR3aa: CASSIDQGLAGGSGANVLTF; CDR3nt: TGTGCCAGTAGTATAGATCAGGGCCTCGCGGGGGGCTCTGGGGCCAACGTCCTGACTTTC
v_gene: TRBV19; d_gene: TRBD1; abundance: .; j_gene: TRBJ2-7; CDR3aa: CASSIRDRGPEQYF; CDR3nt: TGTGCCAGTAGTATCCGGGACAGGGGGCCCGAGCAGTACTTC
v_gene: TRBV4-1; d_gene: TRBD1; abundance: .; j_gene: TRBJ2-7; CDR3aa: CASSQPQGTGSYEQYF; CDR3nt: TGCGCCAGCAGCCAACCACAAGGGACAGGGTCCTACGAGCAGTACTTC
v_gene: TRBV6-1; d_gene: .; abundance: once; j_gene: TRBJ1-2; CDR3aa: CASSEEGGGNYGYTF; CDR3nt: TGTGCCAGCAGTGAGGAGGGCGGAGGAAACTATGGCTACACCTTC
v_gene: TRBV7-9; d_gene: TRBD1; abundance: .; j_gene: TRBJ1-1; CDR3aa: CASSLEGTVMNAEAFF; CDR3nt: TGTGCCAGCAGCTTAGAGGGGACAGTCATGAACGCTGAAGCTTTCTTT
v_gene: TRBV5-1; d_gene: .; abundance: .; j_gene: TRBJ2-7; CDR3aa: CASRVNTGMNSYEQYF; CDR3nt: TGCGCCAGCAGGGTAAACACAGGGATGAACTCCTACGAGCAGTACTTC
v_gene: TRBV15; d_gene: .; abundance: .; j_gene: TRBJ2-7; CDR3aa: CATSRDLEGGYEQYF; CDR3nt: TGTGCCACCAGCAGAGATCTGGAGGGGGGGTACGAGCAGTACTTC
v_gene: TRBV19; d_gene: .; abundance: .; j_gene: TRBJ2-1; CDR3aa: CASSPTTEPSGDEQFF; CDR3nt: TGTGCCAGTAGTCCTACGACTGAGCCCTCGGGTGATGAGCAGTTCTTC
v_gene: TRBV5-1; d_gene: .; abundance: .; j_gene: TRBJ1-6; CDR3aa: CASSLRQGREPLHF; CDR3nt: TGCGCCAGCAGCCTCCGACAAGGCCGGGAACCCCTCCACTTT
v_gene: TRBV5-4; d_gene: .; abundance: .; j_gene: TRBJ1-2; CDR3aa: CATLGGGDGYTF; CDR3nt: TGTGCCACTCTGGGAGGGGGGGATGGCTACACCTTC
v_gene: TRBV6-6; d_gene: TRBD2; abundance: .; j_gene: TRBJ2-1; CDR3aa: CASSYLAGDYNEQFF; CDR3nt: TGTGCCAGCAGTTACCTAGCGGGCGATTACAATGAGCAGTTCTTC
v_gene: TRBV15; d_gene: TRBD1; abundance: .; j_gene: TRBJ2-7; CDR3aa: CATSREVGQGRYEQYF; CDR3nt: TGTGCCACCAGCAGAGAAGTAGGACAGGGCCGCTACGAGCAGTACTTC
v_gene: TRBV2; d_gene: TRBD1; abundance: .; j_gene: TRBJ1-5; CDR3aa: CASGGDSPYQPQHF; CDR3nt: TGTGCCAGCGGAGGGGACAGTCCTTATCAGCCCCAGCATTTT
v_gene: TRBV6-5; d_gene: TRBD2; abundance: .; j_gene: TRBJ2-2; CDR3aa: CASRRTSVVTGELFF; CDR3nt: TGTGCCAGCAGACGGACTAGCGTCGTCACCGGGGAGCTGTTTTTT
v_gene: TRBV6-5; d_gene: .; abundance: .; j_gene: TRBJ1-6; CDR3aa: CASSYSNPPQPLHF; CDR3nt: TGTGCCAGCAGTTACTCTAACCCTCCTCAGCCCCTCCACTTT
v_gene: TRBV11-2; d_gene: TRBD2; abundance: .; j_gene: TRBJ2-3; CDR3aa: CASSSPFVSRGGITDTQYF; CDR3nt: TGTGCCAGCAGCTCCCCCTTCGTTTCGCGGGGGGGGATCACAGATACGCAGTATTTT
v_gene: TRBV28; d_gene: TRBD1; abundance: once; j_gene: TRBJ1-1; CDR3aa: CASEPGQGRTEAFF; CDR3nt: TGTGCCAGCGAACCGGGACAGGGGCGCACTGAAGCTTTCTTT
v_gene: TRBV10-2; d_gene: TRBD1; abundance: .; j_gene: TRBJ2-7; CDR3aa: CAVGQGAYEQYF; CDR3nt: TGCGCCGTCGGACAGGGGGCTTACGAGCAGTACTTC
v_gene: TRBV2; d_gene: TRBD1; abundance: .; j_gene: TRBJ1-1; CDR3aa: CASSGQTGIPEAFF; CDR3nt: TGTGCCAGCAGTGGTCAGACAGGGATCCCTGAAGCTTTCTTT
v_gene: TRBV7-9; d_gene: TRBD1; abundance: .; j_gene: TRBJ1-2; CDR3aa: CASSFQGGYGYTF; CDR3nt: TGTGCCAGCAGCTTTCAGGGGGGCTATGGCTACACCTTC
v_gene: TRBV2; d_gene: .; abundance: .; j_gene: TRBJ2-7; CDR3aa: CASKVGRGATEQYF; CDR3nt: TGTGCCAGCAAGGTTGGGAGGGGGGCCACCGAGCAGTACTTC